Listed below are T cell receptor beta chains from one sample, sequenced in a study of monozygotic twins with inflammatory bowel disease. TCRdb reworked the 5' RACE reads into one entry per CDR3 protein, no DNA. Its table records 400,000 to 500,000 distinct CDR3 sequences. The sample comprised blood. The receptors derive from a human donor with ulcerative colitis or Crohn's disease, or a healthy co-twin of an affected twin (not recorded which). CDR3s include the opening cysteine and the closing phenylalanine or tryptophan.

v_call	j_call	cdr3_aa
TRBV5-1	TRBJ1-4	CASSLRPLGEKLFF
TRBV7-6	TRBJ2-1	CASSLGGGAPNEQFF
TRBV9	TRBJ2-7	CASSGGTSGIYEQYF
TRBV6-1	TRBJ2-3	CASRAQGPRNTQYF
TRBV20-1	TRBJ1-1	CSARDRRGQLSMNTEAFF
TRBV5-1	TRBJ2-1	CASSFGGSGYNEQFF
TRBV9	TRBJ1-1	CASSRQGSDTEAFF
TRBV20-1	TRBJ2-5	CSAGPGRDETQYF
TRBV12-3/TRBV12-4	TRBJ2-7	CASSLTSGGSYEQYF
TRBV6-1	TRBJ1-2	CASKRGGRERYGYTF
TRBV19	TRBJ2-4	CASTRTSGKSIQYF
TRBV12-3/TRBV12-4	TRBJ2-1	CASSLRQGDYNEQFF
TRBV5-1	TRBJ2-1	CASSLESGVYNEQFF
TRBV10-3	TRBJ2-7	CAISEPHTGGNYEQYF
TRBV29-1	TRBJ1-1	CSVTGTTEAFF
TRBV5-1	TRBJ2-1	CASSLDGTPNEQFF
TRBV5-1	TRBJ2-1	CASSSLITSGQDNEQFF
TRBV7-9	TRBJ2-7	CASSLSVSYEQYF
TRBV12-3/TRBV12-4	TRBJ1-4	CASSYSGYEKLFF
TRBV20-1	TRBJ1-1	CSATRDRVIGAFF
TRBV15	TRBJ2-5	CATSRGGQGQETQYF
TRBV20-1	TRBJ2-7	CSAHAPYEQYF
TRBV12-3/TRBV12-4	TRBJ2-1	CASSLSGGQDEQFF
TRBV20-1	TRBJ2-1	CSASIPSGSHEQFF
TRBV10-3	TRBJ1-6	CAISEPVYNSPLHF
TRBV19	TRBJ1-4	CASNPGQGKNEKLFF
TRBV12-1	TRBJ2-1	CASSCPLGETYEQFF